Below are 24 T cell receptor beta chains sequenced from a single sample in a study of spatial heterogeneity in lung cancer. One entry per CDR3 protein, called by TCRdb with MiXCR from the 5' RACE reads. Among around 10,000 distinct CDR3 sequences, roughly 3.8% were seen once, and the ten largest hold under 9%. Time point meaning: sample taken at primary tumor resection. No cells were sorted before sequencing. The whole RNA sequenced was extracted from tumor, nontumor lung or frozen PBMC. Specimen: normal lung tissue next to the tumor, collected at surgery. These receptors came from a male donor with early-stage non-small cell lung cancer.

This clonotype was found a few times. This chain connects TRBV7-9 to TRBJ2-1; D possibly uses TRBD1 or TRBD2 (6 bases each). Germline V gene data show CDR1 as SEHNR and CDR2 as FQNEAQ (reference sequence). The CDR3 extends over 13 amino acids. V lost 5 bases and J 9 bases, leaving 14 bases between the germline ends. The CDR3 DNA sequence: TGTGCCAGCAGCCCCGAGGGGGGCGGTGAGCAGTTCTTC. It translates to CASSPEGGGEQFF.

In its sample, this clonotype ranks as medium-sized. J is TRBJ2-7 and V is TRBV18; D call uncertain. This CDR3 is built from 13 residues. Germline V gene sequence: CDR1 KGHSH, CDR2 LQKENI. The V gene lost 2 bases and the J gene lost 1 base, with 6 bases spanning the gap. The CDR3 region is CASSPGLSYEQYF. Written as DNA, the CDR3 is TGTGCCAGCTCACCAGGGCTTTCCTACGAGCAGTACTTC.

This clonotype was observed many times. V usage is TRBV6-6 and J usage is TRBJ2-7, with D unclear. The CDR3 has 16 amino acids. Germline V gene sequence: CDR1 MNHNY, CDR2 SVGAGI (reference sequence). With 7 bases removed from V and 0 bases from J, the gap between germline ends came to 19 bases. The CDR3 nucleotides are TGTGCCAGCACCTCAAGGCGCGGACCAAGCTCCTACGAGCAGTACTTC. As protein: CASTSRRGPSSYEQYF.

This clonotype came up many times. The chain has TRBV3-1 and TRBJ1-5; D remains ambiguous. Germline CDR1 is LGHDT and CDR2 is YNNKEL (reference sequence). The CDR3 length is 13 residues. The V end lost 4 bases, the J end lost 9 bases, and 13 bases lay between the germline ends. CDR3 loop: CASSPSEAGPQHF. The CDR3 nucleotides read TGTGCCAGCAGCCCGAGCGAAGCCGGGCCCCAGCATTTT.

By share of the sample, this clonotype is medium-sized. This chain links TRBV28 with TRBJ2-7; 7 positions agree with TRBD1. The CDR3 is 11 amino acids. V shed 3 bases, J shed 11 bases, and the junction held 4 bases outside the gene matches. The germline V gene encodes CDR1 MDHEN and CDR2 SYDVKM. CDR3 nucleotide sequence: TGTGCCAGCAGTTTCGACAGGGTCGAGTACTTC. It yields the protein CASSFDRVEYF.

This clonotype was seen many times. CDR3 residues: CSAREGTGGTEAFF. As DNA, the CDR3 is TGCAGTGCTAGAGAGGGAACAGGGGGTACTGAAGCTTTCTTT. V gene TRBV20-1 combines with J gene TRBJ1-1; 8 bases line up with TRBD1. The CDR3 is 14 amino acids. Per the germline V gene, CDR1 is DFQATT and CDR2 is SNEGSKA (reference sequence). J gave up 5 bases and V 0 bases, and 5 bases lay outside the gene matches.

This clonotype was counted many times. This chain uses TRBV10-3 with TRBJ2-7; D unclear. V gave up 1 base and J gave up 0 bases, with 4 bases separating them. This CDR3 contains 13 residues. Germline V gives CDR1 ENHRY, CDR2 SYGVKD. This CDR3 reads CAISELSSYEQYF. CDR3 coding DNA: TGTGCCATCAGTGAGTTGAGCTCCTACGAGCAGTACTTC.

This clonotype was counted at least ten times. The chain carries TRBV7-3 and TRBJ1-1, with 9 positions matching TRBD1. Germline V lookup: CDR1 SGHTA, CDR2 FQGTGA. The length of the CDR3 is 14 residues. With V trimmed by 6 bases and J by 3 bases, 5 bases remained unmatched. CDR3 coding DNA: TGTGCCAGCAGAAGGACAGGGGTTGACACTGAAGCTTTCTTT. This gives the protein CASRRTGVDTEAFF.

The sample holds many counts of this clonotype. The chain carries TRBV24-1 and TRBJ2-2; the match to TRBD2 covers 7 bases. Germline lookup yields CDR1 KGHDR and CDR2 SFDVKD. CDR3 length: 12 residues. The ends lost 9 bases at V and 3 bases at J; junction bases unmatched: 0. The CDR3 is CATGGDTGELFF. CDR3 nucleotide sequence: TGTGCCACCGGGGGGGACACCGGGGAGCTGTTTTTT.

This clonotype occurred many times. The chain carries TRBV7-2 and TRBJ1-5; D perhaps matches TRBD1 (6 bases). The V and J ends lost 4 bases and 2 bases respectively, with 12 bases between them. Germline CDR1 reads SGHTA; CDR2 reads FQGNSA. This CDR3 comprises 15 residues. CDR3 DNA: TGTGCCAGCAGCTCCCCACAGGGAGGCAATCAGCCCCAGCATTTT. Translating it yields CASSSPQGGNQPQHF.

This clonotype was counted at least ten times. V usage is TRBV7-9 and J usage is TRBJ1-1; D gene ambiguous. V was cut by 5 bases and J by 0 bases, with 13 bases left in between. The CDR3 runs to 15 residues. CDR1 and CDR2 (germline): SEHNR, FQNEAQ (reference sequence). The chain's CDR3 is CASSPRAAMNTEAFF. CDR3 coding DNA: TGTGCCAGCAGCCCCCGGGCAGCGATGAACACTGAAGCTTTCTTT.

Many counts were recorded for this clonotype. J is TRBJ1-3 and V is TRBV12-3 or TRBV12-4; D remains unclear. This CDR3 has 15 amino acids. V was trimmed by 5 bases and J by 3 bases, leaving 14 bases between them. CDR3 loop: CASSAQEGGGNTIYF. CDR3 nucleotide sequence: TGTGCCAGCAGTGCACAAGAGGGCGGTGGAAACACCATATATTTT.

This clonotype ranks as medium-sized. V and J are TRBV11-2 and TRBJ1-4; D unclear. This CDR3 has 14 residues. V was shortened by 3 bases and J by 0 bases, with 5 bases between the two germline ends. Germline values: CDR1 SGHAT, CDR2 FQNNGV. The CDR3 spells CASSFGSTNEKLFF. CDR3 in DNA: TGTGCCAGCAGCTTTGGATCAACTAATGAAAAACTGTTTTTT.

Within the sample, this clonotype is medium-sized. This chain joins TRBV19 and TRBJ2-1; D remains unclear. Germline loops: CDR1 LNHDA, CDR2 SQIVND (reference sequence). This CDR3 has 13 amino acids. V dropped 3 bases and J dropped 8 bases, with 11 bases sitting between them. CDR3 in amino acids: CASSIISLDEQFF. CDR3 bases: TGTGCCAGTAGTATTATTAGTCTCGATGAGCAGTTCTTC.

This clonotype has a count of ten or more. V and J are TRBV12-3 or TRBV12-4 and TRBJ1-5, with D hard to call. V was trimmed by 10 bases and J by 0 bases, leaving 7 bases between them. The CDR3 is made up of 12 amino acids. In DNA, the CDR3 is TGTGCCATATCGGATAGCAATCAGCCCCAGCATTTT. Translation gives CAISDSNQPQHF.

This clonotype was counted many times. The CDR3 DNA reads as TGTGCCAGCTTTGGTCAGGGAAGCTCCTACAATGAGCAGTTCTTC. The encoded protein is CASFGQGSSYNEQFF. V and J are TRBV28 and TRBJ2-1, with D perhaps TRBD1 (5 bases). The V gene's germline CDR1 is MDHEN and CDR2 SYDVKM. Trimming shortened V by 8 bases and J by 0 bases, and 14 bases separated the two germline ends. The CDR3 covers 15 residues.

In its sample, this clonotype was seen many times. The gene calls are TRBV27 and TRBJ1-5; D remains ambiguous. The CDR3 contains 15 residues. The V gene lost 5 bases and the J gene lost 1 base, with 12 bases spanning the gap. Germline V CDR1 and CDR2: MNHEY, SMNVEV (reference sequence). CDR3 loop: CASSVKHPSNQPQHF. CDR3 DNA sequence: TGTGCCAGCAGTGTAAAGCACCCAAGCAATCAGCCCCAGCATTTT.

The rearrangement uses TRBV7-3 and TRBJ2-1, with TRBD2 matching over 12 bases. The V gene's germline CDR1 is SGHTA and CDR2 FQGTGA. The V and J ends lost 1 base and 9 bases, in that order; junction bases with no gene match: 4. This CDR3 has 15 residues. The DNA for the CDR3 is TGTGCCAGCAGCTTAAACCCTAGCGGGAGGGCTGAGCAGTTCTTC. Its translation is CASSLNPSGRAEQFF. Based on the CDR3 plus reference TRBV7-3 and TRBJ2-1, the full variable domain is GAGVSQTPSNKVTEKGKYVELRCDPISGHTALYWYRQSLGQGPEFLIYFQGTGAADDSGLPNDRFFAVRPEGSVSTLKIQRTERGDSAVYLCASSLNPSGRAEQFFGPGTRLTVL.

The chain employs TRBV28 and TRBJ2-5, with 12 bases that match TRBD1. This CDR3 has 17 amino acids. Germline loops: CDR1 MDHEN, CDR2 SYDVKM. V shed 6 bases and J 4 bases; nucleotides not matched to a gene: 12. The CDR3 bases are TGTGCCAGCAGGGGCGTTCCCGGGACAGGGGGCCGAGAGACCCAGTACTTC. It yields the protein CASRGVPGTGGRETQYF.

In its sample, this clonotype ranks as medium-sized. The chain employs TRBV7-2 and TRBJ2-1, with TRBD2 matching over 8 bases. Trimming removed 5 bases from V and 3 bases from J; junction bases left unmatched: 6. Looked up from germline, CDR1 is SGHTA and CDR2 is FQGNSA. The CDR3 runs 15 residues. The CDR3 spells CASSTGLANYNEQFF. DNA of the CDR3: TGTGCCAGCAGCACCGGACTAGCTAACTACAATGAGCAGTTCTTC.

In this sample, this clonotype turned up many times. This sequence joins TRBV20-1 and TRBJ1-5; D uncertain. The CDR3 consists of 15 residues. V was pared by 4 bases and J by 0 bases, with 13 bases between. Germline V lookup: CDR1 DFQATT, CDR2 SNEGSKA (reference sequence). The CDR3 DNA follows: TGCAGTGCTATGCTTTCGGGCAATAGCAATCAGCCCCAGCATTTT. Its translation: CSAMLSGNSNQPQHF.

The table lists this clonotype with many counts. The genes are TRBV27 and TRBJ1-2; the D is unclear. CDR1 is MNHEY and CDR2 is SMNVEV in the germline V gene (reference sequence). V was cut by 0 bases and J by 7 bases, with 12 bases left in between. The CDR3 contains 14 residues. This CDR3 reads CASSLSVGMRGYTF. Here the CDR3 DNA reads TGTGCCAGCAGTTTATCTGTAGGAATGCGTGGCTACACCTTC.

This clonotype occurred many times. This chain uses TRBV5-6 with TRBJ2-3; D uncertain. Trimming stripped 2 bases from V and 0 bases from J, with 13 bases between. The CDR3 totals 16 residues. CDR1 SGHDT and CDR2 YYEEEE come from the germline V gene. The CDR3 here is CASSLRARSSTDTQYF. The CDR3 bases are TGTGCCAGCAGCTTACGGGCCCGGTCTAGCACAGATACGCAGTATTTT. Full variable domain (rest looked up from reference TRBV5-6 and TRBJ2-3): DAGVTQSPTHLIKTRGQQVTLRCSPKSGHDTVSWYQQALGQGPQFIFQYYEEEERQRGNFPDRFSGHQFPNYSSELNVNALLLGDSALYLCASSLRARSSTDTQYFGPGTRLTVL.

This clonotype qualifies as medium-sized. This sequence joins TRBV12-3 or TRBV12-4 and TRBJ2-1, with D unresolved. The CDR3 is 13 amino acids. V was cut by 3 bases and J by 6 bases, with 9 bases left in between. The CDR3, as DNA: TGTGCCAGCAGTTTTTATAGGTCCAATGAGCAGTTCTTC. Protein sequence: CASSFYRSNEQFF.